The rows below give T cell receptor beta chains drawn from one sample of a study of graft-versus-host responses after intestinal transplantation. Which antigens these TCRs recognize remains unknown. Generated by immunoSEQ multiplex PCR, the TCRdb table keeps only in-frame clones and is missing some. There are 96,000 or so clones in the sample; about 93% occur only once, and around 0.17% lies in the top ten. Source: unstimulated CD4+ T cells sorted from spleen or lymph node cells, taken before intestinal transplant. Receptors originate from a human donor who received an intestinal transplant. CDR3s include the opening cysteine and the closing phenylalanine or tryptophan. D genes are given only for firm matches. Clone size is stated in some rows and not others, as once, few, many or a class when expanded.

15	TRBD2	TRBV19	TRBJ2-1	few	CASSILAGGFGEQFF	TGTGCCAGTAGTATCCTAGCGGGGGGGTTTGGTGAGCAGTTCTTC
15	.	TRBV27	TRBJ2-7	.	CASSQTKSGWYEQYF	TGTGCCAGCAGTCAAACGAAGAGCGGATGGTACGAGCAGTACTTC
16	TRBD1	TRBV13	TRBJ1-6	.	CASSLQGAGFSSPLHF	TGTGCCAGCAGCTTACAGGGGGCAGGTTTCTCTTCACCCCTCCACTTT
15	TRBD2	TRBV5-1	TRBJ2-1	.	CASSQGLAIYNEQFF	TGCGCCAGCAGCCAAGGACTAGCGATATACAATGAGCAGTTCTTC
13	TRBD1	TRBV7-8	TRBJ2-7	.	CASSWTGAYEQYF	TGTGCCAGCAGCTGGACAGGGGCCTACGAGCAGTACTTC
15	.	TRBV7-2	TRBJ1-4	.	CASSLGDTTNEKLFF	TGTGCCAGCAGCTTAGGAGATACAACTAATGAAAAACTGTTTTTT
17	TRBD1	TRBV7-9	TRBJ2-2	once	CASSLRSTGGNTGELFF	TGTGCCAGCAGCTTAAGATCAACAGGGGGGAACACCGGGGAGCTGTTTTTT
16	.	TRBV27	TRBJ2-3	.	CASSRTAATSTDTQYF	TGTGCCAGCAGTCGGACAGCGGCGACAAGCACAGATACGCAGTATTTT
14	.	TRBV28	TRBJ1-6	.	CASSFGGRNSPLHF	TGTGCCAGCAGTTTTGGGGGGAGGAATTCACCCCTCCACTTT
16	.	TRBV5-1	TRBJ2-7	.	CASSLSLSRPDREQYF	TGCGCCAGCAGCTTGAGTCTCTCGAGGCCGGATCGCGAGCAGTACTTC
18	TRBD2	TRBV2	TRBJ2-4	.	CASSPQAGGPLAKNIQYF	TGTGCCAGCAGTCCTCAAGCGGGAGGGCCTTTAGCCAAAAACATTCAGTACTTC
14	.	TRBV7-2	TRBJ1-1	.	CASSFSAFGTEAFF	TGTGCCAGCAGCTTTTCAGCGTTTGGGACTGAAGCTTTCTTT
15	TRBD2	TRBV29-1	TRBJ2-2	.	CSASYLTSDTGELFF	TGCAGCGCAAGCTATTTAACTAGCGACACCGGGGAGCTGTTTTTT
13	.	TRBV5-6	TRBJ2-7	.	CASSLERGYEQYF	TGTGCCAGCAGCTTGGAACGCGGTTACGAGCAGTACTTC
12	.	TRBV30	TRBJ2-3	few	CAWSAAVRTQYF	TGTGCCTGGAGTGCAGCGGTCCGTACGCAGTATTTT
14	.	TRBV4-1	TRBJ1-2	.	CASSQDSGGRGYTF	TGCGCCAGCAGCCAAGATTCGGGTGGGAGAGGCTACACCTTC
15	TRBD1	TRBV2	TRBJ1-4	few	CASSVTGGPNEKLFF	TGTGCCAGCAGTGTCACAGGGGGCCCTAATGAAAAACTGTTTTTT
15	.	TRBV5-1	TRBJ2-1	.	CASSLAPVSYNEQFF	TGCGCCAGCAGCTTGGCTCCGGTCTCCTACAATGAGCAGTTCTTC
15	TRBD1	TRBV5-4	TRBJ1-1	.	CASSLGTGLNTEAFF	TGTGCCAGCAGCTTAGGGACAGGGTTGAACACTGAAGCTTTCTTT
14	TRBD1	TRBV27	TRBJ1-2	.	CASSLRQGSYGYTF	TGTGCCAGCAGTCTAAGACAGGGGAGCTATGGCTACACCTTC
15	.	TRBV5-1	TRBJ1-6	.	CASSLEPAYNSPLHF	TGCGCCAGCAGCTTGGAACCAGCCTATAATTCACCCCTCCACTTT
13	TRBD1	TRBV30	TRBJ1-5	.	CACGGQTNQPQHF	TGTGCCTGTGGGGGACAGACCAATCAGCCCCAGCATTTT
15	TRBD1	TRBV28	TRBJ2-3	.	CASSAQGQGTDTQYF	TGTGCCAGCAGTGCGCAGGGACAGGGCACAGATACGCAGTATTTT
13	TRBD1	TRBV7-9	TRBJ2-7	.	CASSPGTGYEQYF	TGTGCCAGCAGCCCAGGGACAGGCTACGAGCAGTACTTC
13	TRBD1	TRBV30	TRBJ1-2	.	CAWSVQGFYGYTF	TGTGCCTGGAGTGTACAGGGGTTCTATGGCTACACCTTC
14	.	TRBV6-5	TRBJ1-5	.	CASKRDGSNQPQHF	TGTGCCAGCAAGCGGGACGGTAGCAATCAGCCCCAGCATTTT
13	TRBD1	TRBV2	TRBJ1-2	.	CASKGTGSYGYTF	TGTGCCAGCAAAGGGACAGGCAGTTATGGCTACACCTTC
19	.	TRBV7-7	TRBJ1-2	.	CASSLGGRDNRARTYGYTF	TGTGCCAGCAGCTTAGGGGGACGGGACAACAGGGCGCGGACCTATGGCTACACCTTC
15	.	TRBV9	TRBJ2-3	.	CASSVLAGPQDTQYF	TGTGCCAGCAGCGTACTGGCGGGCCCGCAAGATACGCAGTATTTT
13	.	TRBV6-5	TRBJ2-7	.	CASSYSGRYEQYF	TGTGCCAGCAGTTACTCGGGCAGGTACGAGCAGTACTTC
14	.	TRBV14	TRBJ1-3	.	CASSQGHSGNTIYF	TGTGCCAGCAGCCAAGGACACTCTGGAAACACCATATATTTT
17	.	TRBV4-1	TRBJ1-6	.	CASSQEMEGTYNSPLHF	TGCGCCAGCAGCCAAGAGATGGAGGGCACCTATAATTCACCCCTCCACTTT
13	.	TRBV27	TRBJ2-7	.	CASSLGGSYEQYF	TGTGCCAGCAGCCTAGGGGGTTCCTACGAGCAGTACTTC
15	.	TRBV5-6	TRBJ1-1	.	CASSLAGAREAEAFF	TGTGCCAGCAGCTTGGCTGGGGCTAGGGAAGCTGAAGCTTTCTTT
13	TRBD2	TRBV10-3	TRBJ2-3	.	CAISAGGKGTQYF	TGTGCCATCAGTGCCGGGGGGAAGGGTACGCAGTATTTT
15	.	TRBV5-1	TRBJ2-3	.	CASSLAEVVGDTQYF	TGCGCCAGCAGCTTGGCCGAGGTAGTCGGAGATACGCAGTATTTT
15	.	TRBV30	TRBJ1-3	.	CAWSGGGHSGNTIYF	TGTGCCTGGAGTGGGGGGGGACACTCTGGAAACACCATATATTTT
16	TRBD1	TRBV28	TRBJ1-1	.	CASSAWDRGPLEKAFF	TGTGCCAGCAGTGCCTGGGACAGGGGGCCGCTTGAGAAAGCTTTCTTT
15	.	TRBV12-5	TRBJ2-1	.	CASGLGLVPFDEQFF	TGTGCTAGTGGTTTGGGACTAGTCCCCTTCGATGAGCAGTTCTTC
15	.	TRBV11-3	TRBJ1-6	.	CASSYRSSYNSPLHF	TGTGCCAGCAGTTACAGGAGCTCCTATAATTCACCCCTCCACTTT
13	.	TRBV7-8	TRBJ1-1	.	CASTIATSTEAFF	TGTGCCAGCACCATCGCTACGAGCACTGAAGCTTTCTTT
12	.	TRBV5-1	TRBJ1-2	.	CASSLDGLGYTF	TGCGCCAGCAGCTTGGACGGTCTTGGCTACACCTTC
14	TRBD1	TRBV5-1	TRBJ2-7	.	CASSLGQGFDEQYF	TGCGCCAGCAGCCTCGGACAGGGGTTCGACGAGCAGTACTTC
13	.	TRBV19	TRBJ1-2	.	CASSIPQGGGYTF	TGTGCCAGTAGTATACCCCAGGGAGGTGGCTACACCTTC
15	.	TRBV6-1	TRBJ2-7	.	CASSARTGGTYEQYF	TGTGCCAGCAGTGCCAGGACAGGAGGGACCTACGAGCAGTACTTC
15	TRBD1	TRBV28	TRBJ1-2	.	CASSIPSGTGAYYTF	TGTGCCAGCAGTATTCCATCCGGGACAGGGGCTTACTACACCTTC